The source of this T cell receptor (beta chain) is a study of blood T cells in healthy people across ages. Overall study findings and caveats: Greater diversity and more naive CD4+ cells were seen in long-lived donors than in aged donors. Estimated diversity, derived from one million T cells, was regarded as an underestimate. No one knew whether donors had CMV, which possibly confounded expanded clonotype changes.

Samples each yielded at least 6 micrograms of total RNA. Turning to this clonotype: Its antigen is unknown.

V lost 0 bases, J lost 4 bases, and 13 bases lay in between. This CDR3 has 15 residues. CDR1 LGHDT and CDR2 YNNKEL come from the germline V gene (reference sequence). Next came a second PCR, run for roughly 6 to 11 cycles, which used a sample-barcoded 5' primer along with a J-beta primer mix. One entry per CDR3 protein results from TCRdb running MiXCR on the 5' RACE reads. The profile shows about 1.7 million distinct CDR3 sequences, about 28% of them singletons. The sequence was obtained from a woman aged 25 to 39 in good health. The sequenced material came from blood. The chain joins TRBV3-1 to TRBJ2-7; D not resolved. CDR3 sequence reads: CASSQDLDLMYEQYF. In nucleotides, the CDR3 is TGTGCCAGCAGCCAAGATTTGGATCTTATGTACGAGCAGTACTTC.